This T cell receptor (beta chain) comes out of a study of siplizumab effects on memory and regulatory T cells. Findings and limits, study-wide: The authors could not assign a naive or memory phenotype to roughly 80-95% of proliferating CD4+ or CD8+ clones. Proliferating Tregs in siplizumab cultures were never verified as suppressive.

Germline V lookup: CDR1 SGHTS, CDR2 YDEGEE. CDR3 length: 17 amino acids. V dropped 4 bases and J dropped 6; count of bases not matched to a gene: 16. Concerning this clone: The antigen is unknown.

TCRdb keeps only in-frame clones here, not all; method: immunoSEQ multiplex PCR. The table has nearly 85,000 clones, 95% seen once. This receptor was obtained from a human donor in good health. The specimen sequenced was CD8+ T cells sorted from blood. The chain links TRBV5-8 to TRBJ2-1; 7 nucleotides align to TRBD2. This CDR3 is CASSLGGVAGLLNEQFF. CDR3 in DNA: TGTGCCAGCAGCCTAGGCGGTGTAGCGGGCCTCCTCAATGAGCAGTTCTTC.